The subject of this entry is one TCR beta chain. This sample was included in a study of blood T cell repertoires in COVID-19. Across the whole study: The study drew acute and convalescent COVID-19 samples from the United States, Italy and Spain. From T cells, B-cell-depleted T cells, or PBMCs came the material, which was cDNA or gDNA.

Authors' data handling: The authors estimated nucleated cell counts from reference gene primer amplification. Only in-frame clones appear in the TCRdb table, and some are missing; sequencing was by immunoSEQ multiplex PCR. D and trimming come from the DNA, and the V and J calls and clone size come from that table. Here the sample spans under 200,000 clones, around 84% being singletons. CDR1 is SGHDN, CDR2 FVKESK, per germline. Trimming took 0 bases from V and 7 from J, leaving 6 bases between them. CDR3 length: 12 amino acids. Sequenced sample: peripheral blood. This clonotype originated in a middle-aged man with active or convalescent COVID-19. The chain couples TRBV14 to TRBJ2-5; no firm D call. In DNA, the CDR3 is TGTGCCAGCAGCCAAGAGAGGTGGACCCAGTACTTC. Encoded protein: CASSQERWTQYF. Full variable domain (remainder filled in from reference TRBV14 and TRBJ2-5): EAGVTQFPSHSVIEKGQTVTLRCDPISGHDNLYWYRRVMGKEIKFLLHFVKESKQDESGMPNNRFLAERTGGTYSTLKVQPAELEDSGVYFCASSQERWTQYFGPGTRLLVL.